One and the same sample provided the 24 T cell receptor beta chains below, sequenced in a study of early T cells in non-severe SARS-CoV-2 infection. Each CDR3 protein gets one entry after TCRdb re-called the 5' RACE reads with MiXCR. The repertoire includes 65,000 to 70,000 distinct CDR3 sequences, over 9% of them detected once, and less than 2% sits in the top ten. The specimen was whole blood. The receptors shown here come from an adult who was a healthcare worker with PCR-confirmed SARS-CoV-2 infection or an uninfected control (not recorded which).

This clonotype has only a few counts. The chain has TRBV4-2 and TRBJ1-2, with D perhaps TRBD1 (5 bases). V lost 3 bases to trimming and J lost 6 bases, with 17 bases between them. The germline V gene has CDR1 LGHNA and CDR2 YNFKEQ. This CDR3 contains 15 residues. The CDR3 bases are TGTGCCAGCAGCCAGGGGGTGATGGTGGTTAATGGCTACACCTTC. Translation gives CASSQGVMVVNGYTF.

Comment on this clonotype: One end of the junction fails to match germline, which may point to a read error. V and J are TRBV7-7 and TRBJ2-5, with 8 bases lining up with TRBD2. This CDR3 is built from 15 residues. The germline V gene encodes CDR1 SSHAT and CDR2 FNYEAQ (reference sequence). The CDR3 sequence is CASSLGGGRQETQYF. CDR3 bases: TGTGCTAGCAGCTTAGGCGGGGGGCGGCAAGAGACCCAGTACTTC.

The rearrangement links TRBV5-1 to TRBJ2-1; 7 bases are shared with TRBD2. After removal of 3 bases from V and 7 bases from J, the junction contained 10 bases not matched to a gene. Germline V gene lookup returns CDR1 SGHRS and CDR2 YFSETQ. CDR3 length: 15 residues. The CDR3: CASSSRTRGVNEQFF. In DNA, the CDR3 is TGCGCCAGCAGCTCAAGGACTAGGGGCGTTAATGAGCAGTTCTTC.

The table lists this clonotype with a few counts. The V and J genes are TRBV5-1 and TRBJ1-1; maybe TRBD1 (5 bases). CDR1 is SGHRS, CDR2 YFSETQ, per germline. The germline V and J ends were trimmed by 0 bases and 1 base, with 10 bases remaining between them. This CDR3 has 15 residues. The DNA of the CDR3 is TGCGCCAGCAGCTTGGTCAGGGCACCGAACACTGAAGCTTTCTTT. Its protein product is CASSLVRAPNTEAFF.

V usage is TRBV27 and J usage is TRBJ1-5, with D possibly TRBD1 on 6 matching bases. This CDR3 is 15 amino acids long. V dropped 1 base and J dropped 4 bases, with 11 bases sitting between them. The germline gives CDR1 MNHEY, CDR2 SMNVEV (reference sequence). CDR3 DNA sequence: TGTGCCAGCAGTTTATTGGGGGCTCGGAATCAGCCCCAGCATTTT. It encodes CASSLLGARNQPQHF.

The gene calls are TRBV12-3 or TRBV12-4 and TRBJ1-2; a weak D match, TRBD1 (5 bases). Between the trimmed V and J ends, which lost 7 bases and 4 bases, there was a span of 13 bases. This CDR3 has 13 amino acids. The CDR3 DNA is TGTGCCAGCACCCTTCGACAGCCCTATGGCTACACCTTC. Encoded protein: CASTLRQPYGYTF.

This clonotype was seen at least ten times. This rearrangement joins TRBV6-2 or TRBV6-3 to TRBJ1-2; a possible D gene is TRBD1 (6 bases). This CDR3 contains 12 residues. V was clipped by 6 bases and J by 4 bases, with 9 bases between them. From germline, CDR1 is MNHEY and CDR2 SVGEGT. CDR3 nucleotide sequence: TGTGCCAGCAGGCCGGACAGCTATGGCTACACCTTC. As protein: CASRPDSYGYTF.

This clonotype was picked up one time. The genes are TRBV7-2 and TRBJ2-1, with 8 positions matching TRBD2. The CDR3 contains 16 residues. The V gene's germline CDR1 is SGHTA and CDR2 FQGNSA. The V and J ends lost 4 bases and 1 base, in that order; junction bases with no gene match: 6. The CDR3 loop is CASSSGERGSYNEQFF. In nucleotides, the CDR3 is TGTGCCAGCAGCTCCGGGGAGCGGGGGTCCTACAATGAGCAGTTCTTC.

This clonotype was counted only a few times. V and J are TRBV7-6 and TRBJ1-1; 7 bases fit TRBD1. V shed 4 bases and J 0 bases; nucleotides not matched to a gene: 5. Germline CDR1 is SGHVS and CDR2 is FNYEAQ. The length of the CDR3 is 15 residues. The CDR3: CASSSSGTVNTEAFF. The CDR3, as DNA: TGTGCCAGCAGCTCTTCTGGGACAGTGAACACTGAAGCTTTCTTT. Full variable domain (remainder filled in from reference TRBV7-6 and TRBJ1-1): GAGVSQSPRYKVTKRGQDVALRCDPISGHVSLYWYRQALGQGPEFLTYFNYEAQQDKSGLPNDRFSAERPEGSISTLTIQRTEQRDSAMYRCASSSSGTVNTEAFFGQGTRLTVV.

This clonotype has a count of ten or more. The V call is TRBV9, the J call TRBJ2-4, with 11 bases lining up with TRBD1. V shed 0 bases and J 4 bases; nucleotides not matched to a gene: 0. Germline-derived CDR1 and CDR2 are SGDLS and YYNGEE. The length of the CDR3 is 15 residues. For the CDR3, the DNA is TGTGCCAGCAGCGTAGGGGACAGGGGGAAAAACATTCAGTACTTC. It specifies CASSVGDRGKNIQYF.

The V gene is TRBV7-3, the J gene TRBJ1-1; D remains ambiguous. Deletions cut 5 bases from V and 3 bases from J, with 13 bases between. Germline-derived CDR1 and CDR2 are SGHTA and FQGTGA. The CDR3 consists of 14 residues. For the CDR3, the DNA is TGTGCCAGCAGCCTTGGCGGGAGGGACACTGAAGCTTTCTTT. This codes for CASSLGGRDTEAFF.

CDR3 region: CASSHSGVNTEAFF. The CDR3 DNA follows: TGTGCCAGCAGCCACTCTGGTGTGAACACTGAAGCTTTCTTT. The V and J genes are TRBV3-1 and TRBJ1-1; D call uncertain. V was shortened by 3 bases and J by 0 bases, with 8 bases between the two germline ends. This CDR3 is 14 amino acids long. Germline V CDR1 and CDR2: LGHDT, YNNKEL (reference sequence).

This clonotype was detected many times. The chain has TRBV12-3 or TRBV12-4 and TRBJ1-1, with D perhaps TRBD1 (6 bases). The CDR3 runs to 13 residues. V lost 6 bases and J 9 bases, leaving 17 bases between the germline ends. As DNA, the CDR3 is TGTGCCAGCAGCCAACGGGACACCCTTCAAGCTTTCTTT. Amino acids: CASSQRDTLQAFF.

The chain is built from TRBV6-2 or TRBV6-3 and TRBJ2-7, with TRBD2 matching 8 bases. Germline trimming cut 6 bases from V and 1 base from J; bases unmatched to any gene: 11. The CDR3 loop spans 16 amino acids. Per the germline V gene, CDR1 is MNHEY and CDR2 is SVGEGT. CDR3 amino acids: CASRPAGGFKSYEQYF. In DNA form, the CDR3 reads TGTGCCAGCAGACCCGCGGGGGGCTTTAAATCCTACGAGCAGTACTTC.

This clonotype has just a few counts. J is TRBJ1-2 and V is TRBV9; possible D gene TRBD1, 5 bases. The V end lost 0 bases, the J end lost 4 bases, and 13 bases lay between the germline ends. Germline V gene lookup returns CDR1 SGDLS and CDR2 YYNGEE. The CDR3 loop spans 15 amino acids. CDR3 DNA: TGTGCCAGCAGCGTAGTCAGGGAGTCAAGCTATGGCTACACCTTC. It encodes CASSVVRESSYGYTF. Supplemented by reference TRBV9 and TRBJ1-2, the full variable domain reads DSGVTQTPKHLITATGQRVTLRCSPRSGDLSVYWYQQSLDQGLQFLIQYYNGEERAKGNILERFSAQQFPDLHSELNLSSLELGDSALYFCASSVVRESSYGYTFGSGTRLTVV.

In its sample, this clonotype was seen many times. The chain combines TRBV20-1 with TRBJ1-5; D is perhaps TRBD1 (6 bases). Looked up from germline, CDR1 is DFQATT and CDR2 is SNEGSKA (reference sequence). The CDR3 spans 14 residues. The V end was cut by 3 bases, the J end by 4 bases, with 13 bases between. CDR3 bases: TGCAGTGCTAGGGGGCTAGGGGGAAATCAGCCCCAGCATTTT. The encoded protein is CSARGLGGNQPQHF.

In this sample, this clonotype turned up a few times. The chain uses TRBV14 and TRBJ2-7; TRBD2 aligns across 7 bases. The CDR3 spans 13 residues. The germline V gene has CDR1 SGHDN and CDR2 FVKESK. J gave up 5 bases and V 4 bases, and 5 bases lay outside the gene matches. The CDR3 is CASSPRGVHEQYF. The CDR3 DNA reads TGTGCCAGCAGCCCCCGGGGGGTCCACGAGCAGTACTTC. The entire variable domain, with the rest obtained from reference TRBV14 and TRBJ2-7, is as follows: EAGVTQFPSHSVIEKGQTVTLRCDPISGHDNLYWYRRVMGKEIKFLLHFVKESKQDESGMPNNRFLAERTGGTYSTLKVQPAELEDSGVYFCASSPRGVHEQYFGPGTRLTVT.

Ten or more counts support this clonotype. This chain uses TRBV18 with TRBJ1-5, with 8 nucleotides matching TRBD1. Germline-derived CDR1 and CDR2 are KGHSH and LQKENI. The CDR3 covers 13 residues. J was trimmed by 7 bases and V by 3 bases; bases with no gene match: 2. The CDR3 DNA follows: TGTGCCAGCTCACCCGACAGGGGACAGCCCCAGCATTTT. This codes for CASSPDRGQPQHF.

This clonotype appeared a few times. The rearrangement links TRBV20-1 to TRBJ2-2, with 7 bases identical to TRBD2. V dropped 1 base and J dropped 0; count of bases not matched to a gene: 11. Germline CDR1 and CDR2: DFQATT and SNEGSKA (reference sequence). This CDR3 region has 18 residues. The CDR3 DNA follows: TGCAGTGCTAGAGGGGGAGGGGCAGTGGCCGCGAACACCGGGGAGCTGTTTTTT. This gives the protein CSARGGGAVAANTGELFF.

This clonotype was observed many times. This chain links TRBV29-1 with TRBJ2-5; a weak D match, TRBD2 (6 bases). The CDR3 consists of 12 residues. V lost 7 bases and J lost 5, with 14 bases in between. Germline lookup yields CDR1 SQVTM and CDR2 ANQGSEA. CDR3 region: CSAVVGGETQYF. In nucleotides, the CDR3 is TGCAGCGCCGTTGTCGGAGGGGAGACCCAGTACTTC.

At least ten counts were recorded for this clonotype. The chain couples TRBV27 to TRBJ2-3; tentatively, D is TRBD1 or TRBD2 (6 bases each). This CDR3 contains 16 residues. Germline V gives CDR1 MNHEY, CDR2 SMNVEV (reference sequence). V lost 6 bases and J lost 0, with 16 bases in between. CDR3 DNA: TGTGCCAGCAGCGCCGGGGGCGGGCCTAGCACAGATACGCAGTATTTT. This encodes CASSAGGGPSTDTQYF.

The chain recombines TRBV20-1 with TRBJ2-3; D not certain. Germline values: CDR1 DFQATT, CDR2 SNEGSKA (reference sequence). The CDR3 has 14 residues. The V end was cut by 0 bases, the J end by 0 bases, with 7 bases between. The CDR3 region is CSARDWMSTDTQYF. Here the CDR3 DNA reads TGCAGTGCTAGAGATTGGATGAGCACAGATACGCAGTATTTT.

This clonotype was seen only a few times. The CDR3 loop is CASSERGGLLLNTEAFF. In DNA form, the CDR3 reads TGTGCCAGCAGTGAAAGGGGAGGACTGTTATTGAACACTGAAGCTTTCTTT. V is TRBV2 and J is TRBJ1-1, with D tentatively TRBD1 (5 bases). The CDR3 consists of 17 residues. Germline V gene data show CDR1 as SNHLY and CDR2 as FYNNEI. The V gene lost 2 bases and the J gene lost 0 bases, with 16 bases spanning the gap.

This clonotype was seen a handful of times. The chain uses TRBV7-6 and TRBJ1-2; 10 bases agree with TRBD1. The CDR3 runs to 15 residues. Germline loops: CDR1 SGHVS, CDR2 FNYEAQ. The J segment lost 2 bases and the V segment lost 5 bases, leaving 5 bases of the junction unmatched. DNA for the CDR3: TGTGCCAGCAGCCCTAGACAGGGGGCGAACTATGGCTACACCTTC. It translates to CASSPRQGANYGYTF.